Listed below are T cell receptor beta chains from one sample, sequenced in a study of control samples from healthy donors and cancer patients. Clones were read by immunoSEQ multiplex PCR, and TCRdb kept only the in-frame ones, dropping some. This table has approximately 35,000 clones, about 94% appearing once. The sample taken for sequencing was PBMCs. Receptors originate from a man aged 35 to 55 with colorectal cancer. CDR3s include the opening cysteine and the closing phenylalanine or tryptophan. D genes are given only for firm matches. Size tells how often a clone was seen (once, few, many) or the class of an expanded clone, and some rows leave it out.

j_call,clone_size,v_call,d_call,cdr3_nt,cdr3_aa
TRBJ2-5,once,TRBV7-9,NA,TGTGCCAGCAGCTCATACCGACAGGCCCAAGAGACCCAGTACTTC,CASSSYRQAQETQYF
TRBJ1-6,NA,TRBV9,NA,TGTGCCAGCAGCCCTTGGGGCGGGTCAGATTCCAGCTCCTATAATTCACCCCTCCACTTT,CASSPWGGSDSSSYNSPLHF
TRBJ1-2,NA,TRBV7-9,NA,TGTGCCAGCAGCTTAGGTGACGGGGGCTACACCTTC,CASSLGDGGYTF
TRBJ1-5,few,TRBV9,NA,TGTGCCAGCTCCTCACTGGGGGATAGCAATCAGCCCCAGCATTTT,CASSSLGDSNQPQHF
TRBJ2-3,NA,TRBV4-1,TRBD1,TGCGCCAGCAGCCGCCGACAGGGAAGGGGCACAGATACGCAGTATTTT,CASSRRQGRGTDTQYF
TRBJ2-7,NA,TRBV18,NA,TGTGCCAGCTCACCATGGGATAAGGGGGAGCAGTACTTC,CASSPWDKGEQYF
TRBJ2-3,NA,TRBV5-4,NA,TGTGCCAGCAGCTATAGGACAGAAACAGATACGCAGTATTTT,CASSYRTETDTQYF
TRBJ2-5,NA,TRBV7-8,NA,TGTGCCAGCAGCTTAGGAGACCAAGAGACCCAGTACTTC,CASSLGDQETQYF
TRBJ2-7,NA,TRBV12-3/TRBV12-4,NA,TGTGCCAGCAGTTTGGGAGTTTGGAGTGAGCAGTACTTC,CASSLGVWSEQYF
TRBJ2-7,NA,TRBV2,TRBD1,TGTGCCAGCAGTGGGACAGGGGGCTCCTACGAGCAGTACTTC,CASSGTGGSYEQYF
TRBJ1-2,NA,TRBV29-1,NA,TGCAGCGTTACACGACAGCAGAATCTCGGCTACACCTTC,CSVTRQQNLGYTF
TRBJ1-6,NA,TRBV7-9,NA,TGTGCCAGCAGCCACGAACAGAATTCACCCCTCCACTTT,CASSHEQNSPLHF
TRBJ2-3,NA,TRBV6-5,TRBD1,TGTGCCAGCAGCGGACAGGGTCCAGATACGCAGTATTTT,CASSGQGPDTQYF